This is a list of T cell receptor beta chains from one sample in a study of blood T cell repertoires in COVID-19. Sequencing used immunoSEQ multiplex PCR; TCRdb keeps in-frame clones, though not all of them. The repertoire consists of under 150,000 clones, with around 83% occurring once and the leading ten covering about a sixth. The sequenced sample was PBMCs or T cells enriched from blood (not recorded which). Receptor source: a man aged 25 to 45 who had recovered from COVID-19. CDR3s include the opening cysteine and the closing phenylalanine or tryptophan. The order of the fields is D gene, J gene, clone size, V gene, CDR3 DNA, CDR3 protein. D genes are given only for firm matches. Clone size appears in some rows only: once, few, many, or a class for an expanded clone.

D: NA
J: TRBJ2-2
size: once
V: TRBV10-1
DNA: TGCGCCAGCAGTGAGGACAGGGAGGTAGTGAACACCGGGGAGCTGTTTTTT
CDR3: CASSEDREVVNTGELFF

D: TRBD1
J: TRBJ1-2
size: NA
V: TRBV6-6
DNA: TGTGCCAGCAGTGGCGACAGGGAGGGCTACACCTTC
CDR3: CASSGDREGYTF

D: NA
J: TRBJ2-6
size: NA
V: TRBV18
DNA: TGTGCCAGCTCACCCGAGGGTATCGGCTCTGGGGCCAACGTCCTGACTTTC
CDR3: CASSPEGIGSGANVLTF

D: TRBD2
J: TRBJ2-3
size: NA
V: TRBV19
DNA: TGTGCCAGTAGCACCCCACTGCGGGAGGGCCTTACGGATACGCAGTATTTT
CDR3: CASSTPLREGLTDTQYF

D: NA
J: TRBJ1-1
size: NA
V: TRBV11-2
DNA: TGTGCCAGCAGCCATGTCAGCGCACGGTTGAACACTGAAGCTTTCTTT
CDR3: CASSHVSARLNTEAFF

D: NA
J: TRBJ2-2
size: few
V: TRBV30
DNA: TGTGCCTGGAGTGTGACAGCAACCGGGGAGCTGTTTTTT
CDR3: CAWSVTATGELFF

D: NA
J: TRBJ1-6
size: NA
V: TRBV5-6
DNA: TGTGCCAGCAGCTTGGACACAGGTCCTGGGTCACCCCTCCACTTT
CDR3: CASSLDTGPGSPLHF

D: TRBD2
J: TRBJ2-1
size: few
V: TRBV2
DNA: TGTGCCAGCAGCGATCAGCGGGAGTTTGCTTTCTTC
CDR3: CASSDQREFAFF

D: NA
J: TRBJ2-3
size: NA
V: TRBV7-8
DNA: TGTGCCAGCAGCCCCTCGCGTGGCACAGATACGCAGTATTTT
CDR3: CASSPSRGTDTQYF

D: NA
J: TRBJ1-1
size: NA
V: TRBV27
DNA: TGTGCCAGCAGTTTGGCAGGGTTGCACACTGAAGCTTTCTTT
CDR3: CASSLAGLHTEAFF

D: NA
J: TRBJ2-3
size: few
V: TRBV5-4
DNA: TGTGCCAGCAGCTCTCTCTTTAGCACAGATACGCAGTATTTT
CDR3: CASSSLFSTDTQYF

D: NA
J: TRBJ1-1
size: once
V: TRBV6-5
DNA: TGTGCCAGCAGTTACGGAGGGGCAGAGAACACTGAAGCTTTCTTT
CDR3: CASSYGGAENTEAFF

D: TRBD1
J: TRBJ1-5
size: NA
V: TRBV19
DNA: TGTGCCAGTAGTATAGGGGACAGGCGGAGGGGGACGAACGATCAGCCCCAGCATTTT
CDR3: CASSIGDRRRGTNDQPQHF

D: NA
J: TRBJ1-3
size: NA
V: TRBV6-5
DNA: TGTGCCAGCAGCGTGACAGATGACTCTGGAAACACCATATATTTT
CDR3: CASSVTDDSGNTIYF

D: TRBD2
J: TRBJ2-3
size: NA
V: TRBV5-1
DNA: TGCGCCAGCAGCTCGGGACTAGCGGGGGGCACAGATACGCAGTATTTT
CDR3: CASSSGLAGGTDTQYF

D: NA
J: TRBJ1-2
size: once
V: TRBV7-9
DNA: TGTGCCAGCAGCCCGAAAAAGGAGGCGCGAGGCTACACCTTC
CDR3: CASSPKKEARGYTF

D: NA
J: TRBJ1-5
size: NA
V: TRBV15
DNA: TGTGCCACCAGCAGAGATAAGTCAGTAAATGCCCCCCAGCATTTT
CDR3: CATSRDKSVNAPQHF

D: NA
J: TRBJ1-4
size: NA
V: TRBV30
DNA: TGTGCCTGGAGCAGGGGAACTAATGAAAAACTGTTTTTT
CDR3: CAWSRGTNEKLFF

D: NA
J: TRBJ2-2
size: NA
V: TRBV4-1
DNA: TGCGCCAGCAGCCAGGGGGGGCCGAACACCGGGGAGCTGTTTTTT
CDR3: CASSQGGPNTGELFF